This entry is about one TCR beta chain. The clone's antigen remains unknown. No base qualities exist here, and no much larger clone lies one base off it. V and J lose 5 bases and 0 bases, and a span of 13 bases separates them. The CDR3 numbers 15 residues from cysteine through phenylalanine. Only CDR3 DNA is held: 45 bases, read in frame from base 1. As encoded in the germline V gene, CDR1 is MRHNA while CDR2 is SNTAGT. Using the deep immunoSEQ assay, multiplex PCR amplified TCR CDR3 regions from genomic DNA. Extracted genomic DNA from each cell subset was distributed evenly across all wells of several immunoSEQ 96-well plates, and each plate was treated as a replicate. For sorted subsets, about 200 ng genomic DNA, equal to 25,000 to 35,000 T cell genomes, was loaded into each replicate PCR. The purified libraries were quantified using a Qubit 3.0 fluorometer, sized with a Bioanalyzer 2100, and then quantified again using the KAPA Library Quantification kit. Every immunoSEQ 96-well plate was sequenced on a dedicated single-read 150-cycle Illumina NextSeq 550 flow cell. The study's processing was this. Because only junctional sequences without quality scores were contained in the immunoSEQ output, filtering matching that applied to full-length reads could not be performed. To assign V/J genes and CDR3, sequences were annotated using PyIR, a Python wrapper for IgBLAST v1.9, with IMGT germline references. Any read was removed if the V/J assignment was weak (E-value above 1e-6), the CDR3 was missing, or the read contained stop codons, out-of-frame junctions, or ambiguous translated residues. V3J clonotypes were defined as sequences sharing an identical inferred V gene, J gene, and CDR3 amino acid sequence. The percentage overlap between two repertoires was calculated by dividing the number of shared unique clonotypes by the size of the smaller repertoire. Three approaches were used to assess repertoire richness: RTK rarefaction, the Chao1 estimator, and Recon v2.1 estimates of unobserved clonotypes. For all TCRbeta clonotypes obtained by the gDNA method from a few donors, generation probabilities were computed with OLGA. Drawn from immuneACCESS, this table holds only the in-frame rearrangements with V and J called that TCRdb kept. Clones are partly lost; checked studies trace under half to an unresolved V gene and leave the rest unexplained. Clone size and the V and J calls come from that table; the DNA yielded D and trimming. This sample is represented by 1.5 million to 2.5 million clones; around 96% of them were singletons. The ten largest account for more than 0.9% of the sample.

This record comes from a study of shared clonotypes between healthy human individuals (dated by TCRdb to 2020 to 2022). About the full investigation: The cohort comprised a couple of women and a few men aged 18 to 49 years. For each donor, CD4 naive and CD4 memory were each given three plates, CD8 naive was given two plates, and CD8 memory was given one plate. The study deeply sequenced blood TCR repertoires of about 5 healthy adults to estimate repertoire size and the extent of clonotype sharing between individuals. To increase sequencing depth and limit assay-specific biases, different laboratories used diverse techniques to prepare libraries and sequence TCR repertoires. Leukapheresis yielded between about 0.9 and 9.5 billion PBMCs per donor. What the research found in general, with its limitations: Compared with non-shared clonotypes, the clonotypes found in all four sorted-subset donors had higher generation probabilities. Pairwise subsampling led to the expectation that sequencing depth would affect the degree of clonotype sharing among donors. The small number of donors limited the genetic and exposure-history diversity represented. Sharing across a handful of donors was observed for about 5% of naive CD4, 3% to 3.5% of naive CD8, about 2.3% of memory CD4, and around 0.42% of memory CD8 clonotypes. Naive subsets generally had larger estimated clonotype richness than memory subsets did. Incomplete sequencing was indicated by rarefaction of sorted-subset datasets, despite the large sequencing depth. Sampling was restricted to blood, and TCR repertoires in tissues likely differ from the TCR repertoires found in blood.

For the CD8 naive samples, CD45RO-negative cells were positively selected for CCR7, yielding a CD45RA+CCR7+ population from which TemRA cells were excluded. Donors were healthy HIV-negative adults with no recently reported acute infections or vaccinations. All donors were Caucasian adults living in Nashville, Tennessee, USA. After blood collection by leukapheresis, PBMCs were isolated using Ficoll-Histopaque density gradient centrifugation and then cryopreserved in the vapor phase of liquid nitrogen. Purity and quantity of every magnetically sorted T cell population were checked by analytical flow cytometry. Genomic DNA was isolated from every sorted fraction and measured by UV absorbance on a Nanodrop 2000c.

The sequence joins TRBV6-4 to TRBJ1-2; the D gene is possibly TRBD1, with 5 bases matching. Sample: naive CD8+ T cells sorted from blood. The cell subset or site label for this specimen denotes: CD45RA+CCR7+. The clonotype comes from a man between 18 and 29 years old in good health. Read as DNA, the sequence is TGTGCCAGCAGTAACGACCCGGGGGCTAACTATGGCTACACCTTC. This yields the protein CASSNDPGANYGYTF.